This T cell receptor (beta chain) was sequenced for a study of T cell repertoires in cytomegalovirus infection. The overall study: Evidence of both CMV infection and a matching HLA type came from public TCR beta signatures.

TCRdb passed the reads through MiXCR, listing each CDR3 protein once. The sample carries approximately 320,000 distinct CDR3 sequences, over 7.5% recorded once. Study results and limitations: Dominating the ex vivo response were TCR beta clonotypes that were CMV-specific and HLA-C-restricted.

CDR1 is MNHNY and CDR2 is SVGAGI in the germline V gene (reference sequence). With 4 bases removed from V and 2 bases from J, the gap between germline ends came to 15 bases. The CDR3 runs 15 residues. The sample holds a few counts of this clonotype. Its specificity is unknown. This chain uses TRBV6-6 with TRBJ2-7, with D perhaps matching TRBD1 or TRBD2 (6 bases each). The sequence was obtained from a human donor in good health (CMV status not recorded). Some clones in this sample may be carry-over from other donors' samples. What was sequenced was PBMCs. In DNA, the CDR3 is TGTGCCAGCAGTTCCCCCGGGGGCGGGACCTACGAGCAGTACTTC. Encoded protein: CASSSPGGGTYEQYF.